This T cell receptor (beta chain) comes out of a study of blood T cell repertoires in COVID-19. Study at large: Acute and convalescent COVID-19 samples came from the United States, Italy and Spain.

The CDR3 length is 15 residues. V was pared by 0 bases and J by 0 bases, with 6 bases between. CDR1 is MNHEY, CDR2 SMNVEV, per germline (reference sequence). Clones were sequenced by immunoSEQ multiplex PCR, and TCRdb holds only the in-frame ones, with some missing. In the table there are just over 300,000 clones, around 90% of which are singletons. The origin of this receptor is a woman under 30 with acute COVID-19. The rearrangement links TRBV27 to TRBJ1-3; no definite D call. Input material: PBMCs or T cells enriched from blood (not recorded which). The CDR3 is CASSLSRSSGNTIYF. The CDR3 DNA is TGTGCCAGCAGTTTATCTCGGAGCTCTGGAAACACCATATATTTT.